This entry lists 23 T cell receptor beta chains sequenced from one sample in a study of CD8 T cells in ankylosing spondylitis (dated by TCRdb to 2015 to 2018). Library method: 5' RACE. Sequencing relied on an Illumina HiSeq 2500. The public reads were reanalyzed by TCRdb: fastp trimming at Q25, MiXCR alignment, in-frame beta chains only. Identical CDR3 proteins give one entry, which carries the most common genes and DNA. Recorded for this sample are approximately 200,000 distinct CDR3 sequences; over 10% of them occurred a single time. The ten largest clones capture more than 15% of the sample. Sequenced material: blood, either unsorted or a sorted T cell fraction (not recorded which). All receptors derive from a male donor with ankylosing spondylitis or in good health (not recorded which).

This clonotype was detected only a few times. The gene calls are TRBV9 and TRBJ2-7; D is undetermined. V was cut by 0 bases and J by 5 bases, with 12 bases left in between. CDR3 length: 14 residues. The germline V gene has CDR1 SGDLS and CDR2 YYNGEE. CDR3 sequence reads: CASSVGDSSDEQYF. In DNA form, the CDR3 reads TGTGCCAGCAGCGTAGGGGATAGTTCAGACGAGCAGTACTTC.

This clonotype was observed a few times. This chain uses TRBV5-1 with TRBJ2-7, with 8 bases aligning to TRBD1. The CDR3 contains 14 residues. CDR1 and CDR2 from the germline V gene are SGHRS and YFSETQ. V shed 3 bases and J 6 bases; nucleotides not matched to a gene: 8. The chain's CDR3 is CASSSGQGRLEQYF. CDR3 sequence (DNA): TGCGCCAGCAGCTCCGGACAGGGCCGGCTCGAGCAGTACTTC.

This clonotype was recorded many times. The chain links TRBV6-1 to TRBJ1-1; D not resolved. V was clipped by 7 bases and J by 0 bases, with 18 bases between them. Germline CDR1 MNHNS, CDR2 SASEGT. There are 16 residues in the CDR3. The CDR3 sequence is CASILRAGRLNTEAFF. The CDR3 DNA sequence: TGTGCCAGCATCCTCCGTGCGGGCAGATTGAACACTGAAGCTTTCTTT.

CDR3 residues: CASSVEGGPYNEQFF. CDR3 in DNA: TGTGCCAGCAGCGTAGAGGGGGGACCCTACAATGAGCAGTTCTTC. The chain is built from TRBV9 and TRBJ2-1; D is possibly TRBD1 or TRBD2 (6 bases each). CDR1 and CDR2 from the germline V gene are SGDLS and YYNGEE. Trimming shortened V by 0 bases and J by 2 bases, and 9 bases separated the two germline ends. This CDR3 is 15 amino acids long.

This chain joins TRBV6-5 and TRBJ2-1, with D hard to call. Between the trimmed V and J ends, which lost 0 bases and 6 bases, there was a span of 3 bases. This CDR3 has 12 residues. CDR1 and CDR2 (germline): MNHEY, SVGAGI. DNA of the CDR3: TGTGCCAGCAGTTACTCCCTCAATGAGCAGTTCTTC. It translates to CASSYSLNEQFF.

This clonotype occurred a few times. Written as DNA, the CDR3 is TGTGCCAGCAGGCCGGGACAGGAGACCTACGAGCAGTACTTC. It codes for CASRPGQETYEQYF. The chain links TRBV28 to TRBJ2-7, with 8 nucleotides matching TRBD1. With V trimmed by 6 bases and J by 2 bases, 6 bases remained unmatched. CDR1 is MDHEN, CDR2 SYDVKM, per germline. The CDR3 totals 14 residues.

This chain uses TRBV5-6 with TRBJ2-1; 7 positions agree with TRBD2. The V gene's germline CDR1 is SGHDT and CDR2 YYEEEE. The CDR3 length is 15 residues. Trimming at V came to 0 bases and at J to 3 bases, leaving 3 bases not matched to a gene. DNA for the CDR3: TGTGCCAGCAGCTTGGGGGACTACATCTACAATGAGCAGTTCTTC. This gives the protein CASSLGDYIYNEQFF.

This clonotype was detected only once. The rearrangement joins TRBV6-5 to TRBJ1-2, with 8 bases that match TRBD1. Germline V lookup: CDR1 MNHEY, CDR2 SVGAGI. With V trimmed by 1 base and J by 1 base, 11 bases remained unmatched. CDR3 length equals 18 residues. The CDR3 nucleotides read TGTGCCAGCAGTTACTTCACTCCACGGACAGGGTTTAACTATGGCTACACCTTC. Encoded protein: CASSYFTPRTGFNYGYTF.

The J gene is TRBJ1-1, the V gene TRBV29-1; a weak D match, TRBD1 (5 bases). Germline CDR1 is SQVTM and CDR2 is ANQGSEA. The CDR3 length is 16 residues. Trimming took 1 base from V and 4 from J, leaving 19 bases between them. The CDR3 region is CSVEGIRGNLATEAFF. Here the CDR3 DNA reads TGCAGCGTTGAAGGGATCCGGGGGAATCTCGCCACTGAAGCTTTCTTT.

This clonotype was found a few times. V is TRBV6-4 and J is TRBJ1-2, with D uncertain. This CDR3 spans 13 amino acids. The V and J ends lost 3 bases and 2 bases respectively, with 7 bases between them. From germline, CDR1 is MRHNA and CDR2 SNTAGT. This CDR3 is CASSDGHNYGYTF. As DNA, the CDR3 is TGTGCCAGCAGTGATGGGCACAACTATGGCTACACCTTC.

This clonotype appeared many times. The CDR3 DNA reads TGTGCCAGCAGTTTCTGGCAGGGCGAGGGTGGGCTGTTTTTT. Its protein product is CASSFWQGEGGLFF. This chain uses TRBV12-3 or TRBV12-4 with TRBJ2-2; TRBD1 or TRBD2 may be the D gene (5 bases each). Trimming shortened V by 3 bases and J by 13 bases, and 18 bases separated the two germline ends. The CDR3 covers 14 residues.

This clonotype was seen at least ten times. The CDR3 sequence: CAIVRAPNTEAFF. The CDR3, as DNA: TGTGCCATAGTAAGGGCACCGAACACTGAAGCTTTCTTT. The V gene is TRBV10-3, the J gene TRBJ1-1; unclear D gene. CDR1 is ENHRY, CDR2 SYGVKD, per germline. The CDR3 contains 13 residues. The germline V and J ends were trimmed by 9 bases and 1 base, with 12 bases remaining between them.

In this sample, this clonotype turned up a few times. This rearrangement joins TRBV7-2 to TRBJ2-1; 9 nucleotides line up with TRBD2. This CDR3 has 15 amino acids. The V gene's germline CDR1 is SGHTA and CDR2 FQGNSA. The trim removed 6 bases at V and 10 bases at J, leaving 13 bases unmatched. The CDR3 protein is CASRTSGLSAAEQFF. The CDR3 nucleotides are TGTGCCAGCAGGACTAGCGGACTCTCGGCGGCGGAGCAGTTCTTC.

This clonotype appeared a few times. V is TRBV7-2 and J is TRBJ2-5; D uncertain. The V and J ends lost 1 base and 1 base respectively, with 13 bases between them. In germline, CDR1 is SGHTA, CDR2 FQGNSA. CDR3 length: 16 residues. In DNA, the CDR3 is TGTGCCAGCAGCTTAGGGTCCCTCGTCGCCCAAGAGACCCAGTACTTC. Its protein is CASSLGSLVAQETQYF.

This clonotype was counted between two and nine times. The CDR3 loop reads CASSLREGSTGELFF. The DNA for the CDR3 is TGTGCCAGCAGCCTGCGGGAGGGGAGTACCGGGGAGCTGTTTTTT. The J gene is TRBJ2-2, the V gene TRBV7-9, with TRBD2 matching 9 bases. This CDR3 comprises 15 residues. In germline, CDR1 is SEHNR, CDR2 FQNEAQ (reference sequence). Trimming at V came to 5 bases and at J to 5 bases, leaving 6 bases not matched to a gene.

This clonotype has ten or more counts. The chain has TRBV29-1 and TRBJ2-1; the D gene is possibly TRBD2 (5 bases). Trimming stripped 6 bases from V and 7 bases from J, with 16 bases between. The CDR3 spans 13 residues. CDR1 is SQVTM and CDR2 is ANQGSEA in the germline V gene. The CDR3 loop is CSVTSGLANEQFF. The CDR3 nucleotides are TGCAGCGTAACCAGCGGCCTTGCGAATGAGCAGTTCTTC.

The rearrangement uses TRBV25-1 and TRBJ2-7, with D hard to call. The germline V gene encodes CDR1 MGHDK and CDR2 SYGVNS. The CDR3 runs to 11 residues. The V end lost 2 bases, the J end lost 7 bases, and 6 bases lay between the germline ends. CDR3 DNA sequence: TGTGCCAGCAGTGAAATGAGGGAGCAGTACTTC. Its translation is CASSEMREQYF.

This clonotype was observed a few times. This chain connects TRBV27 to TRBJ2-7; D perhaps matches TRBD1 (6 bases). The CDR3 has 12 residues. Trimming shortened V by 7 bases and J by 5 bases, and 12 bases separated the two germline ends. In germline, CDR1 is MNHEY, CDR2 SMNVEV (reference sequence). CDR3 sequence reads: CASNSQGNEQYF. DNA for the CDR3: TGTGCCAGCAATTCACAGGGTAACGAGCAGTACTTC.

The J gene is TRBJ2-7, the V gene TRBV6-6; D call uncertain. V dropped 2 bases and J dropped 4 bases, with 9 bases sitting between them. Germline V gene sequence: CDR1 MNHNY, CDR2 SVGAGI (reference sequence). The CDR3 spans 13 residues. The chain's CDR3 is CASSYRAEYEQYF. CDR3 DNA: TGTGCCAGCAGTTACAGGGCGGAGTACGAGCAGTACTTC.

The rearrangement joins TRBV27 to TRBJ2-1, with TRBD2 matching 12 bases. CDR3 length: 15 amino acids. V lost 5 bases and J lost 8; bases outside the gene matches: 7. CDR1 and CDR2 from the germline V gene are MNHEY and SMNVEV (reference sequence). DNA for the CDR3: TGTGCCAGCAGTCCCCGACTAGCGGGAGCGGATGAGCAGTTCTTC. Translating gives CASSPRLAGADEQFF.

The chain has TRBV20-1 and TRBJ1-5, with D perhaps matching TRBD1 (5 bases). The V gene lost 5 bases and the J gene lost 2 bases, with 10 bases spanning the gap. CDR1 DFQATT and CDR2 SNEGSKA come from the germline V gene (reference sequence). The CDR3 has 13 amino acids. CDR3 loop: CSAEGHGNQPQHF. The CDR3 bases are TGCAGTGCTGAAGGACACGGCAATCAGCCCCAGCATTTT.

This clonotype was seen a few times. The V and J genes are TRBV29-1 and TRBJ1-1, with D unresolved. CDR1 is SQVTM, CDR2 ANQGSEA, per germline. The CDR3 length is 13 residues. V gave up 3 bases and J gave up 4 bases, with 12 bases separating them. CDR3 in amino acids: CSVDSLGITEAFF. The CDR3 DNA reads TGCAGCGTTGACAGTTTAGGGATCACTGAAGCTTTCTTT.

The sample holds a few counts of this clonotype. The chain couples TRBV5-1 to TRBJ1-1, with D perhaps matching TRBD1 (6 bases). Between the trimmed V and J ends, which lost 0 bases and 0 bases, there was a span of 27 bases. Germline CDR1 and CDR2: SGHRS and YFSETQ. The CDR3 contains 21 residues. The CDR3 bases are TGCGCCAGCAGCTTGGCCTTTGGCGAACAGGGTGATTTTGGCATGAACACTGAAGCTTTCTTT. Protein product: CASSLAFGEQGDFGMNTEAFF.